This passage covers 6 T cell receptor beta chains from one sample sequenced in a study of blood T cell repertoires in COVID-19 (TCRdb year 2020). The library came from the immunoSEQ multiplex PCR assay. Entries here come from immuneACCESS through TCRdb and include only in-frame sequences with V and J called. Some clones fail to appear in such tables; in the studies checked, an unresolved V gene covers under half of the shortfall, and the cause of the remainder is unknown. This sample is represented by approximately 250,000 clones; approximately 89% of them were singletons. The leading ten clones occupy 2.8% of the sample. Sample: PBMCs or T cells enriched from blood (not recorded which). These receptors came from a man in his forties who had been exposed to COVID-19.

J is TRBJ1-1 and V is TRBV28, with D hard to call. Germline CDR1 reads MDHEN; CDR2 reads SYDVKM. The CDR3 consists of 13 residues. Trimming pared 4 bases from V and 4 bases from J, leaving 10 bases between. Here the CDR3 reads CASSYTRGTEAFF. In nucleotides, the CDR3 is TGTGCCAGCAGTTATACACGTGGCACTGAAGCTTTCTTT.

The chain couples TRBV5-6 to TRBJ2-3; 10 positions agree with TRBD1. The CDR3 runs 14 residues. Trimming at V came to 3 bases and at J to 5 bases, leaving 3 bases not matched to a gene. Germline V gives CDR1 SGHDT, CDR2 YYEEEE. In DNA form, the CDR3 reads TGTGCCAGCAGCTCGACAGGGGGCGAAGATACGCAGTATTTT. It translates to CASSSTGGEDTQYF.

The rearrangement uses TRBV11-1 and TRBJ1-2, with D perhaps matching TRBD1 (5 bases). Trimming took off 4 bases at V and 5 bases at J, with 8 bases between the two ends. CDR3 length: 12 amino acids. Per germline, CDR1 SGHAT and CDR2 FQDESV (reference sequence). CDR3 nucleotide sequence: TGTGCCAGCAGCTCCGGGGGGTATGGCTACACCTTC. It codes for CASSSGGYGYTF.

This chain joins TRBV7-9 and TRBJ1-3; D is undetermined. Germline loops: CDR1 SEHNR, CDR2 FQNEAQ (reference sequence). V lost 5 bases and J lost 2, with 16 bases in between. The length of the CDR3 is 16 residues. The CDR3 DNA follows: TGTGCCAGCAGCCCGAGTATAGAACCTGCTGGAAACACCATATATTTT. Residues: CASSPSIEPAGNTIYF. Full variable domain (rest looked up from reference TRBV7-9 and TRBJ1-3): DTGVSQNPRHKITKRGQNVTFRCDPISEHNRLYWYRQTLGQGPEFLTYFQNEAQLEKSRLLSDRFSAERPKGSFSTLEIQRTEQGDSAMYLCASSPSIEPAGNTIYFGEGSWLTVV.

The chain uses TRBV19 and TRBJ2-6; TRBD1 aligns across 7 bases. Germline assignment: CDR1 LNHDA and CDR2 SQIVND (reference sequence). Losses at the gene ends were 5 bases for V and 0 bases for J; bases not matched to a gene: 13. There are 19 residues in the CDR3. Written as DNA, the CDR3 is TGTGCCAGTAGTTTAAGGGGGCAGTTTCCTCTCTCTGGGGCCAACGTCCTGACTTTC. Its translation: CASSLRGQFPLSGANVLTF.

The rearrangement links TRBV18 to TRBJ2-7; D unclear. This CDR3 region has 15 residues. Trimming pared 1 base from V and 1 base from J, leaving 11 bases between. Germline V lookup: CDR1 KGHSH, CDR2 LQKENI. In DNA form, the CDR3 reads TGTGCCAGCTCACCACAACCTGGCCATTCCTACGAGCAGTACTTC. Its protein is CASSPQPGHSYEQYF.